This TCR beta chain was found in a study of blood T cell repertoires in COVID-19. In the study overall: Whether acute or convalescent, the COVID-19 samples came from the United States, Italy and Spain. PBMCs, B-cell-depleted T cells, or T cells provided the cDNA or gDNA that made up the material.

In the authors' methods: Amplified reference gene primers provided the basis for estimating nucleated cell counts. Clones were sequenced by immunoSEQ multiplex PCR, and TCRdb holds only the in-frame ones, with some missing. V, J and clone size are those of that table, while D and trimming were read from the DNA. The sample records 300,000 to 450,000 clones, roughly 85% being singletons. This clone was found a few times. With V trimmed by 7 bases and J by 14 bases, 13 bases remained unmatched. This CDR3 spans 14 amino acids. Per the germline V gene, CDR1 is SNHLY and CDR2 is FYNNEI. The sequence was obtained from a woman younger than 30 with acute or convalescent COVID-19. The genes are TRBV2 and TRBJ1-6; 8 nucleotides align to TRBD1. The sample comprised peripheral blood. The CDR3 is CASTGQGVPGTLHF. The CDR3 coding sequence is TGTGCCAGCACTGGACAGGGCGTCCCCGGGACCCTCCACTTT.